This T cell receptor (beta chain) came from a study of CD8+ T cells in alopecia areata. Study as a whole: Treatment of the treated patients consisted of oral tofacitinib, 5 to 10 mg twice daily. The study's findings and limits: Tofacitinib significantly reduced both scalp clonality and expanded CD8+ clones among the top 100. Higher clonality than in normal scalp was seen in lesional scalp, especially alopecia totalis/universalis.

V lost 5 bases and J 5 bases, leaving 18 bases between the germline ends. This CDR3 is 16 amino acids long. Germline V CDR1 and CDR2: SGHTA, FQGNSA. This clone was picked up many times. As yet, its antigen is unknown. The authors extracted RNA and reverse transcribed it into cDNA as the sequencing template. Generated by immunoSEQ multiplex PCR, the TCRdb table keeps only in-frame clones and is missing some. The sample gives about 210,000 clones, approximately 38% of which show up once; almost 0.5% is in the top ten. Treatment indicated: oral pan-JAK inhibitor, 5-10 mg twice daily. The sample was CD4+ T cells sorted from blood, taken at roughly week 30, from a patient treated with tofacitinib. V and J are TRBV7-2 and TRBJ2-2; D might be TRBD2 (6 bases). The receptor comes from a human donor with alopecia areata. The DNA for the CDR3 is TGTGCCAGCAGCCCCAACATCGGAGGGCGTACCGGGGAGCTGTTTTTT. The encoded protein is CASSPNIGGRTGELFF.